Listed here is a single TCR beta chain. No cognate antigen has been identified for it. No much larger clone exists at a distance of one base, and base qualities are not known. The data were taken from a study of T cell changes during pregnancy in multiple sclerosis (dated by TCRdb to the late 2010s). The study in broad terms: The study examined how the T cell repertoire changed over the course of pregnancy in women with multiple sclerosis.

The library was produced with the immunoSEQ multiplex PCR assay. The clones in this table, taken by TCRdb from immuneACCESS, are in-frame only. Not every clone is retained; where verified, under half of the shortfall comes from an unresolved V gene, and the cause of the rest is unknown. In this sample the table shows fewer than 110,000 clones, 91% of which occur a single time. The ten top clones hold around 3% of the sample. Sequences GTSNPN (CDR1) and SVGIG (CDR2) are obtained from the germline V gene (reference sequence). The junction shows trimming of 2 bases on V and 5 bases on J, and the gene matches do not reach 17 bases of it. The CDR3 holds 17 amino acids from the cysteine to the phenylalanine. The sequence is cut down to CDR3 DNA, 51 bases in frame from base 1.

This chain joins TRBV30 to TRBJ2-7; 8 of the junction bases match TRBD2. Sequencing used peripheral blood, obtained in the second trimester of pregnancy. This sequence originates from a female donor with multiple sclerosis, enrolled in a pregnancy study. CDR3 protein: CAWSSPRGRSLLDEQYF. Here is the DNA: TGTGCCTGGAGTTCCCCGCGCGGGAGGTCCCTCCTCGACGAGCAGTACTTC.